These T cell receptor beta chains were read from a single sample in a study of T cell repertoires in cytomegalovirus infection. MiXCR, applied by TCRdb to the reads, yields one record per CDR3 protein. The data show 250,000 to 400,000 distinct CDR3 sequences, with 25% seen just once and less than 15% held by the top ten. The antigens for these receptors are not known. The source was cultured PBMCs, collected from culture after CMV antigen stimulation. These TCRs come from a human donor in good health (CMV status not recorded). Some clones in this sample may be carry-over from other donors' samples. Each CDR3 is given with its conserved first and last residue. A D gene is named only where the DNA matches it firmly. Clone size is given for some rows only: seen once, a few or many times, or a class if the clone is expanded.

>TRBD2|TRBV6-2/TRBV6-3|TRBJ2-1|NA
CATSPSLASGSYNEQFF
TGTGCCACCTCCCCCTCCCTCGCTAGCGGGAGTTACAATGAGCAGTTCTTC
>TRBD2|TRBV4-1|TRBJ2-1|few
CASSQDDGTSAHEQFF
TGCGCCAGCAGCCAAGATGACGGGACTAGCGCCCATGAGCAGTTCTTC
>TRBD2|TRBV6-1|TRBJ2-5|few
CASSALREVGETQYF
TGTGCCAGCAGTGCGCTACGGGAGGTAGGGGAGACCCAGTACTTC
>TRBD2|TRBV7-2|TRBJ2-1|few
CASRARLAGDNEQFF
TGTGCCAGCAGGGCGAGACTAGCGGGAGACAATGAGCAGTTCTTC
>NA|TRBV6-2/TRBV6-3|TRBJ2-5|many
CASCFASRETQYF
TGTGCCAGCTGTTTTGCTAGTCGGGAGACCCAGTACTTC
>NA|TRBV27|TRBJ2-5|few
CASSRNYQETQYF
TGTGCCAGCAGCCGTAACTACCAAGAGACCCAGTACTTC
>NA|TRBV4-1|TRBJ1-1|few
CASSQDSRAAQNTEAFF
TGCGCCAGCAGCCAAGATAGTAGAGCAGCCCAGAACACTGAAGCTTTCTTT
>TRBD1|TRBV6-5|TRBJ1-2|many
CASSYDAGQGPTNYGYTF
TGTGCCAGCAGTTACGACGCGGGACAGGGCCCAACTAACTATGGCTACACCTTC
>NA|TRBV7-8|TRBJ1-5|many
CASSLADGARGNQPQHF
TGTGCCAGCAGCTTAGCTGACGGGGCGAGGGGCAATCAGCCCCAGCATTTT
>NA|TRBV29-1|TRBJ2-7|NA
CSVAAGSYEQYF
TGCAGCGTTGCGGCTGGTTCCTACGAGCAGTACTTC
>NA|TRBV10-3|TRBJ2-5|NA
CAISDGVSWRGQETQYF
TGTGCCATCAGTGACGGCGTGAGCTGGCGGGGCCAAGAGACCCAGTACTTC
>NA|TRBV7-2|TRBJ2-1|many
CASSLGRSYNEQFF
TGTGCCAGCAGCTTAGGACGGTCCTACAATGAGCAGTTCTTC
>TRBD1|TRBV12-3/TRBV12-4|TRBJ1-1|few
CASSRQGSISSAEAFF
TGTGCCAGCAGTAGACAGGGCTCAATATCCAGCGCTGAAGCTTTCTTT
>TRBD2|TRBV6-2/TRBV6-3|TRBJ2-3|NA
CASSYGIAGHTDTQYF
TGTGCCAGCAGTTACGGTATAGCGGGGCACACAGATACGCAGTATTTT
>NA|TRBV12-3/TRBV12-4|TRBJ1-1|NA
CASSFHRVRDTEAFF
TGTGCCAGCAGTTTTCACAGGGTAAGAGACACTGAAGCTTTCTTT
>TRBD2|TRBV7-2|TRBJ2-7|NA
CASSLGSTGGRSLQYF
TGTGCCAGCAGCTTAGGTTCTACCGGCGGGAGGTCCTTACAGTACTTC
>NA|TRBV12-3/TRBV12-4|TRBJ2-1|NA
CASLRGGTSSSYNEQFF
TGTGCCAGCCTAAGGGGCGGGACTTCAAGCTCCTACAATGAGCAGTTCTTC
>TRBD2|TRBV7-6|TRBJ2-2|many
CASSSPGRAGELFF
TGTGCCAGCAGCTCCCCTGGGAGGGCCGGGGAGCTGTTTTTT
>TRBD2|TRBV7-2|TRBJ2-2|many
CASRPPPGGPTGELFF
TGTGCCAGCAGACCCCCCCCGGGAGGTCCCACCGGGGAGCTGTTTTTT
>TRBD1|TRBV9|TRBJ1-6|NA
CASSVDPTSTGAVSSYNSPLHF
TGTGCCAGCAGCGTCGATCCCACATCAACAGGGGCCGTTAGCTCCTATAATTCACCCCTCCACTTT
>NA|TRBV7-2|TRBJ1-1|many
CASSPGMNTEAFF
TGTGCCAGCAGCCCCGGCATGAACACTGAAGCTTTCTTT
>NA|TRBV11-2|TRBJ2-1|NA
CASSFTTYNEQFF
TGTGCCAGCAGCTTTACTACATACAATGAGCAGTTCTTC
>NA|TRBV28|TRBJ1-1|few
CASSRDGLGHIRAFF
TGTGCCAGCAGTCGGGACGGTCTTGGTCATATCCGCGCTTTCTTT
>NA|TRBV7-2|TRBJ1-5|many
CASSLSGQVRQPQHF
TGTGCCAGCAGCTTATCGGGACAAGTACGCCAGCCCCAGCATTTT
>TRBD2|TRBV7-6|TRBJ2-7|NA
CASSLRAGGPHFSSYEQYF
TGTGCCAGCAGCCTTAGGGCGGGAGGGCCTCACTTCTCCTCCTACGAGCAGTACTTC
>TRBD2|TRBV7-8|TRBJ2-2|NA
CASSLFPVAGGKNTGELFF
TGTGCCAGCAGCTTATTCCCCGTGGCGGGAGGCAAGAACACCGGGGAGCTGTTTTTT
>NA|TRBV4-3|TRBJ2-5|few
CASSQDDSLIQETQYF
TGCGCCAGCAGCCAAGATGACAGCCTGATCCAAGAGACCCAGTACTTC
>NA|TRBV7-2|TRBJ2-5|many
CASSLQGRETQYF
TGTGCCAGCAGCTTACAGGGTCGAGAGACCCAGTACTTC
>TRBD2|TRBV20-1|TRBJ2-3|NA
CSATRKREFGTDTQYF
TGCAGTGCTACTCGTAAGCGGGAGTTCGGCACAGATACGCAGTATTTT
>NA|TRBV7-6|TRBJ2-5|few
CASSYGAGLETQYF
TGTGCCAGCAGCTACGGCGCAGGGCTGGAGACCCAGTACTTC
>NA|TRBV20-1|TRBJ2-2|NA
CSARNTGELFF
TGCAGTGCGCGTAACACCGGGGAGCTGTTTTTT
>TRBD1|TRBV5-1|TRBJ1-1|NA
CASSRNPHRGGTEAFF
TGCGCCAGCAGCCGAAACCCACACAGGGGGGGGACTGAAGCTTTCTTT
>TRBD1|TRBV19|TRBJ1-1|NA
CASSNTGAGNTEAFF
TGTGCCAGTAGTAATACAGGGGCGGGAAACACTGAAGCTTTCTTT
>NA|TRBV4-3|TRBJ1-2|NA
CASSRSSEAPYGYTF
TGCGCCAGCAGCCGGTCCTCAGAGGCCCCCTATGGCTACACCTTC
>NA|TRBV20-1|TRBJ1-1|few
CRGWDGNTEAFF
TGCAGGGGGTGGGACGGTAACACTGAAGCTTTCTTT
>NA|TRBV10-3|TRBJ2-3|few
CAITPRGLARSTDTQYF
TGTGCCATCACCCCTCGAGGCCTAGCCCGAAGCACAGATACGCAGTATTTT
>NA|TRBV7-2|TRBJ2-5|many
CASSLQETQYF
TGTGCCAGCAGCCTCCAGGAGACCCAGTACTTC
>NA|TRBV7-2|TRBJ1-2|many
CASSSQRYGYTF
TGTGCCAGCAGCTCTCAGCGATATGGCTACACCTTC
>NA|TRBV5-1|TRBJ2-3|few
CASSLRFGDTQYF
TGCGCCAGCAGCTTGAGATTTGGAGATACGCAGTATTTT
>TRBD2|TRBV6-6|TRBJ2-1|few
CASSTSGRGRNEQFF
TGTGCCAGCAGTACCAGCGGGAGGGGAAGAAATGAGCAGTTCTTC
>NA|TRBV2|TRBJ1-2|NA
CASSELGRRVYGYTF
TGTGCCAGCAGTGAACTCGGGAGGAGGGTCTATGGCTACACCTTC
>NA|TRBV7-9|TRBJ2-3|few
CASSLLSNSGTDTQYF
TGTGCCAGCAGCTTACTGTCTAACTCCGGCACAGATACGCAGTATTTT
>NA|TRBV12-3/TRBV12-4|TRBJ1-2|NA
CASAANYGYTF
TGTGCCAGCGCAGCTAACTATGGCTACACCTTC
>NA|TRBV24-1|TRBJ1-5|NA
CATSAPNQPQHF
TGTGCCACCAGTGCGCCGAATCAGCCCCAGCATTTT
>NA|TRBV28|TRBJ2-5|many
CASSRPRRQETQYF
TGTGCCAGCAGTCGCCCTCGGCGGCAAGAGACCCAGTACTTC
>TRBD2|TRBV5-1|TRBJ2-3|NA
CASSPGTSGYTDTQYF
TGCGCCAGCAGCCCCGGGACTAGCGGCTACACAGATACGCAGTATTTT
>NA|TRBV6-6|TRBJ2-5|NA
CASSPSTRSETQYF
TGTGCCAGCAGTCCGTCGACTAGGTCGGAGACCCAGTACTTC
>NA|TRBV2|TRBJ1-1|few
CASRRNGATEAFF
TGTGCCAGCAGGAGGAATGGGGCCACTGAAGCTTTCTTT
>NA|TRBV7-2|TRBJ2-1|few
CASSSATSNEQFF
TGTGCCAGCAGCTCCGCTACCTCCAATGAGCAGTTCTTC
>NA|TRBV19|TRBJ2-1|NA
CASSIKVYREQFF
TGTGCCAGTAGTATAAAGGTCTATCGTGAGCAGTTCTTC
>NA|TRBV7-6|TRBJ2-2|NA
CASSFFGELFF
TGTGCCAGCAGCTTTTTCGGGGAGCTGTTTTTT
>TRBD2|TRBV5-4|TRBJ2-5|NA
CASSLAPGGGRRETQYF
TGTGCCAGCAGCTTGGCCCCGGGGGGTGGAAGGAGGGAGACCCAGTACTTC
>NA|TRBV4-2|TRBJ2-3|NA
CASSQVPDTQYF
TGTGCCAGCAGCCAAGTACCAGATACGCAGTATTTT
>NA|TRBV7-2|TRBJ1-2|many
CASSPDATYGYTF
TGTGCCAGCAGCCCCGACGCTACTTATGGCTACACCTTC
>TRBD2|TRBV24-1|TRBJ2-2|few
CATSDPGLAGGANTGELFF
TGTGCCACCAGTGACCCGGGACTAGCGGGAGGGGCGAACACCGGGGAGCTGTTTTTT